This TCR beta chain was sequenced during a study of blood T cell repertoires in COVID-19 (dated by TCRdb to about 2020). Background on the whole study: Samples from collaborators originated in the United States, Italy and Spain and spanned both the acute and convalescent phases of COVID-19. Nearly every sample came with metadata listing a de-identified subject ID, COVID-19 status, age in years and sex. The repertoires were made available in a free public database intended to serve as a resource for research on the immune response to SARS-CoV-2. Where HLA class I and class II types were available, the types were taken from metadata supplied by the sample provider, not from assay-based typing. Subjects who had been exposed to COVID-19, were actively infected with it, or had recovered from it provided the deeply sampled blood TCRbeta repertoires that made up the dataset. The material from the prospective study consisted of cDNA or gDNA derived from T cells, B-cell-depleted T cells, or PBMCs. The samples were drawn from two sources: the first 160 participants of the ongoing ImmuneRACE study, and fewer than 1,500 subjects contributed by 6 global collaborators. Study-wide conclusions, independent of this receptor: The amount of clinical and demographic metadata varied by source and participant and was provided uncurated.

TCRbeta CDR3 regions were amplified from genomic DNA by means of the immunoSEQ Assay, a bias-controlled multiplex PCR. As for the authors' bioinformatics: Nucleated cell counts per sample were estimated from amplification of reference gene primers within the assay. Sequence reads were collapsed and filtered to measure the absolute abundance of every unique TCRbeta CDR3 rearrangement. For each sample, productive Simpson clonality was calculated as the square root of Simpson's diversity index over productive rearrangements. What TCRdb holds here is the immuneACCESS table cut down to in-frame rearrangements. Part of the clones is not present; checked against another copy, under half of the missing clones reflect an unresolved V gene, and the others are unexplained. The V and J calls and clone size come from that table; D and trimming were worked out from the DNA. The sample table shows hundreds of thousands of clones, and around 89% are seen once. The leading ten clones occupy 3% of the sample.

One collaborating source in Seattle enrolled patients while the patients were actively infected and followed the patients over time throughout the course of disease. Whole blood was collected in K2EDTA tubes by collaborating institutions according to the institutions' own protocols. Collaborator samples were shipped for TCRbeta analysis as frozen whole blood, isolated PBMCs, or DNA extracted from either sample type. On this clone itself: Its antigen has not been determined. Base qualities are missing; no much larger clone stands one base away.

The TCR was taken from a woman in her twenties or thirties with COVID-19, enrolled during active disease. Sequencing was performed on peripheral blood.

The encoded CDR3 is CSVEGRGSDEAFF. The sequenced DNA is TGCAGCGTTGAGGGCAGGGGGTCCGATGAAGCTTTCTTT. The V gene is TRBV29-1 and the J gene is TRBJ1-1, and 7 junctional nucleotides match TRBD1. From its cysteine to its phenylalanine, the CDR3 spans 13 amino acids. Solely the CDR3 DNA is kept, with 39 bases framed from the first base. Trimming accounts for 3 bases at V and 7 bases at J, while the number of junction bases matched to no gene is 8. The germline V gene provides CDR1 SQVTM and CDR2 ANQGSEA.